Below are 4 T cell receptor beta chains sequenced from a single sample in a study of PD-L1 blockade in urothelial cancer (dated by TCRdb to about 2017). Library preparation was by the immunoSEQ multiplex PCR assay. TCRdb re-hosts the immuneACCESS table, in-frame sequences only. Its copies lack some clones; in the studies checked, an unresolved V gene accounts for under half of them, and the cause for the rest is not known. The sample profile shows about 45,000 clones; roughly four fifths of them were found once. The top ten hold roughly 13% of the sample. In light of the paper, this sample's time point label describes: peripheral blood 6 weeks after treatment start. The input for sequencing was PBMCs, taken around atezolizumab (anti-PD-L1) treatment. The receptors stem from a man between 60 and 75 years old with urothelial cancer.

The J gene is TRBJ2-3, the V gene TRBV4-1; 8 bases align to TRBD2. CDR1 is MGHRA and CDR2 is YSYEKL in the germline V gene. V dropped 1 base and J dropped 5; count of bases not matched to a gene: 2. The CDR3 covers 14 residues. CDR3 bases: TGCGCCAGCAGCCAAGGGCTAGCGGGAGATACGCAGTATTTT. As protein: CASSQGLAGDTQYF.

The CDR3 bases are TGTGCCAGCAGACTAGCGGCCTCCTACGAGCAGTACTTC. Its translation: CASRLAASYEQYF. This chain links TRBV28 with TRBJ2-7, with 8 positions matching TRBD2. CDR1 is MDHEN, CDR2 SYDVKM, per germline. With 6 bases clipped from V and 0 bases from J, the junction kept 1 base outside the gene matches. This CDR3 comprises 13 residues.

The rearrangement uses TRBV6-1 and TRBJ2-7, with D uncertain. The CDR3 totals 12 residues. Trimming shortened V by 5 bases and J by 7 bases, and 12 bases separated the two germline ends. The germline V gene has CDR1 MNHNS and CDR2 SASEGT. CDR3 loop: CASSPLPREQYF. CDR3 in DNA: TGTGCCAGCAGTCCCCTACCGAGGGAGCAGTACTTC.

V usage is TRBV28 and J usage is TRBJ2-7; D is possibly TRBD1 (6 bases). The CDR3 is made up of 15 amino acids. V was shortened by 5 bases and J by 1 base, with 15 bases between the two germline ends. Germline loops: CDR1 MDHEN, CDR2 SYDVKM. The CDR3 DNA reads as TGTGCCAGCAGTACCTTTGGGGGCCCTTCCTACGAGCAGTACTTC. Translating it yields CASSTFGGPSYEQYF.